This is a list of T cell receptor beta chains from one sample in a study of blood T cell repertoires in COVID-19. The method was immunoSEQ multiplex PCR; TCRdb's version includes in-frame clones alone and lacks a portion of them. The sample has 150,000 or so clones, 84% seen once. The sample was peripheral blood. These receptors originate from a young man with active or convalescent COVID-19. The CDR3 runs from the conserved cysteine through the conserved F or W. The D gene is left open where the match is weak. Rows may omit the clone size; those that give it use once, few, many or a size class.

TGTGCCAGCAGCTTGGAGGCGGGGCTGCACTCCTACGAGCAGTACTTC | CASSLEAGLHSYEQYF | TRBJ2-7 | . | TRBV7-9 | .
TGTGCCAGCAGCCTTCAGGGGCGGGGGACTGAAGCTTTCTTT | CASSLQGRGTEAFF | TRBJ1-1 | . | TRBV4-2 | .
TGTGCCAGTACTAACCGAGGATCTCGTGATCCCCTCCACTTT | CASTNRGSRDPLHF | TRBJ1-6 | . | TRBV5-5 | .
TGTGCCAGCAGGGTCACTAGCGGGGGGCCCACAGATACGCAGTATTTT | CASRVTSGGPTDTQYF | TRBJ2-3 | TRBD2 | TRBV2 | .
TGTGCCAGCAGCTTAGCCGGGAGTTTGCGGAGCCCGTGGGAGCAGTACTTC | CASSLAGSLRSPWEQYF | TRBJ2-7 | . | TRBV7-9 | .
TGTGCCAGCAGTTTATCTCTCTACAATGAGCAGTTCTTC | CASSLSLYNEQFF | TRBJ2-1 | . | TRBV27 | .
TGTGCCAGCAGCTTAGTTTACGGACTTTACAATGAGCAGTTCTTC | CASSLVYGLYNEQFF | TRBJ2-1 | . | TRBV7-2 | .
TGTGCCAGCAGTCCCCCCGGACAGGCTAACTATGGCTACACCTTC | CASSPPGQANYGYTF | TRBJ1-2 | TRBD1 | TRBV6-5 | .
TGTGCCAGCAGGCCGGGACAGAACTATGGCTACACCTTC | CASRPGQNYGYTF | TRBJ1-2 | TRBD1 | TRBV7-2 | .
TGTGCCAGCAGTTTACAGGGGTTGGGCACAGATACGCAGTATTTT | CASSLQGLGTDTQYF | TRBJ2-3 | . | TRBV28 | .
TGTGCCAGCAGTGGGACTACCCACAATGAGCAGTTCTTC | CASSGTTHNEQFF | TRBJ2-1 | TRBD2 | TRBV7-2 | .
TGCGCCAGCAGCTCGGGACAGATGAACACTGAAGCTTTCTTT | CASSSGQMNTEAFF | TRBJ1-1 | TRBD1 | TRBV5-1 | .
TGTGCCAGCAGTTTCCCTTTACTAGCGGGAGAGGTCGTTGAGCAGTTCTTC | CASSFPLLAGEVVEQFF | TRBJ2-1 | TRBD2 | TRBV28 | .
TGTGCCAGCAGCTTAGGTGACAGGGAACTACACAATGAGCAGTTCTTC | CASSLGDRELHNEQFF | TRBJ2-1 | TRBD1 | TRBV7-2 | .
TGTGCCAGCAGTAGACAGGGGGTGGGGTACACTGAAGCTTTCTTT | CASSRQGVGYTEAFF | TRBJ1-1 | TRBD1 | TRBV6-5 | once
TGTGCCAGCAGCCTAGCGGGAGGGCCCCCAGATACGCAGTATTTT | CASSLAGGPPDTQYF | TRBJ2-3 | TRBD2 | TRBV7-3 | .
TGTGCCAGCAGCCCGACGGGACAGCCTAATGAAAAACTGTTTTTT | CASSPTGQPNEKLFF | TRBJ1-4 | TRBD1 | TRBV7-9 | many
TGTGCCAGCAGCCTCTATATCCTCTCTGGAAACACCATATATTTT | CASSLYILSGNTIYF | TRBJ1-3 | . | TRBV5-6 | .
TGTGCCAGCAGCTTGGACAGGGGATACACAGATACGCAGTATTTT | CASSLDRGYTDTQYF | TRBJ2-3 | TRBD1 | TRBV5-6 | .
TGTGCCAGTAGTATGGCTAGCGGGGCTAGCACAGATACGCAGTATTTT | CASSMASGASTDTQYF | TRBJ2-3 | TRBD2 | TRBV19 | .
TGTGCCAGCAGCCCGACAGGTACGACCTACGAGCAGTACTTC | CASSPTGTTYEQYF | TRBJ2-7 | . | TRBV4-2 | .
TGTGCCTGGAGTGCCCCGACACTAGCGGCAGATACGCAGTATTTT | CAWSAPTLAADTQYF | TRBJ2-3 | TRBD2 | TRBV30 | .
TGCGCCAGCAGCTTGGGTATGGAGACCCAGTACTTC | CASSLGMETQYF | TRBJ2-5 | . | TRBV5-1 | once
TGTGCCAGTAGTGTCAGTAGCGGGAGGATTCAAGAGACCCAGTACTTC | CASSVSSGRIQETQYF | TRBJ2-5 | TRBD2 | TRBV19 | .
TGTGCCAGTAGTATCAATGAGGCCCCCCTTCAGTTCTTC | CASSINEAPLQFF | TRBJ2-1 | . | TRBV19 | .
TGTGCCAGCAGCCAGTGGTCTGGTCGCTACGAGCAGTACTTC | CASSQWSGRYEQYF | TRBJ2-7 | . | TRBV7-2 | .
TGTGCCAGCAGTTTATTAGGGACTAGCGGTATTACTAGCACAGATACGCAGTATTTT | CASSLLGTSGITSTDTQYF | TRBJ2-3 | TRBD2 | TRBV27 | .
TGTGCCAGCAGGAGGGTTGGTGTGAACACTGAAGCTTTCTTT | CASRRVGVNTEAFF | TRBJ1-1 | . | TRBV28 | .
TGTGCCAGCAGCTTTGGGACAGGGGGTAATCAGCCCCAGCATTTT | CASSFGTGGNQPQHF | TRBJ1-5 | TRBD1 | TRBV5-5 | .